This TCR beta chain appears in the sequencing data of a study of blood T cell repertoires in COVID-19. Germline V gene lookup returns CDR1 SGHTS and CDR2 YDEGEE. The CDR3 runs to 16 residues. A note on this clone: At one boundary the junction diverges from the germline segment, which might be a read error.

Repertoires were generated with immunoSEQ multiplex PCR, while TCRdb's copy carries only in-frame clones and drops some. The repertoire holds about 380,000 clones, with around 89% as singletons. The sequenced sample was PBMCs or T cells enriched from blood (not recorded which). The TCR originated in a woman between 18 and 29 years old who had recovered from COVID-19. V usage is TRBV5-8 and J usage is TRBJ1-5; the D gene is possibly TRBD1 (5 bases). CDR3 nucleotide sequence: TGTGCCAGCAGTTTGGATATCTGGGGCCTCAATCAGCCCCAGCATTTT. It translates to CASSLDIWGLNQPQHF.